The text below deals with one T cell receptor beta chain. The data were taken from a study of T-cell reconstitution after alpha-beta-depleted transplantation in children. During its preparation, the TCRbeta library received unique molecular identifiers. From the PCR reads, TCRdb called clonotypes with MiXCR, one entry per CDR3 protein. In the table there are around 300,000 distinct CDR3 sequences, around 25% of which are singletons. Germline V gene lookup returns CDR1 SGHDT and CDR2 YYEEEE. V lost 6 bases, J lost 8 bases, and 10 bases stayed unmatched. This CDR3 region has 15 residues. The material was PBMCs, mostly from graft donor cells, obtained 180 days after TCRalphabeta/CD19-depleted stem cell transplant. The chain combines TRBV5-6 with TRBJ2-1, with 11 bases fitting TRBD2. This receptor was obtained from a male patient between 5 and 17 years old who had a stem cell transplant for acute lymphoblastic leukemia, so the T cells may come from the graft donor. The CDR3 reads CASILSGRAVDEQFF. CDR3 nucleotide sequence: TGTGCCAGCATCCTTAGCGGGAGGGCCGTCGATGAGCAGTTCTTC.